The 20 T cell receptor beta chains presented below share a single source sample, sequenced in a study of relationships among human T cell subsets. After CD25, CD56 and CD294 bead selections, the flow-through was collected as Th1 cells. Semiquantitative ARM-PCR amplified T cell receptor alpha and beta CDR3 regions from mRNA. Tagged nested gene-specific primers were used first, then communal superprimers amplified exponentially. TCRdb fed the multiplex PCR reads into MiXCR, producing one record per CDR3 protein. The table shows about 13,000 distinct CDR3 sequences, with roughly 62% occurring only once. Input material: CD4+ Th1 cells sorted from blood. The source is a man aged 40-49 years in good health.

This chain connects TRBV5-4 to TRBJ2-1; D possibly matches TRBD1 or TRBD2 (6 bases each). V lost 2 bases and J 8 bases, leaving 17 bases between the germline ends. The CDR3 contains 15 residues. Germline values: CDR1 SGHNT, CDR2 YYREEE (reference sequence). The CDR3 DNA reads TGTGCCAGCAGCTTACAGGGAGGAAAGGTGGATGAGCAGTTCTTC. Translation gives CASSLQGGKVDEQFF.

Of note for this clonotype: The junction shows a germline mismatch at one end, possibly a read error. Here the CDR3 DNA reads TGCAGTCTACGGACAGGGCTCACGATCCTAGCCAAAAACATTCAGTACTTT. Its protein is CSLRTGLTILAKNIQYF. This sequence joins TRBV20-1 and TRBJ2-4; 8 nucleotides line up with TRBD1. CDR3 length: 17 amino acids. Germline CDR1 and CDR2: DFQATT and SNEGSKA (reference sequence).

The chain has TRBV29-1 and TRBJ1-2; weak D call: TRBD1 (6 bases). This CDR3 region has 15 residues. The V end lost 3 bases, the J end lost 4 bases, and 18 bases lay between the germline ends. CDR1 and CDR2 (germline): SQVTM, ANQGSEA. CDR3 DNA: TGCAGCGTTGACCGAGCTAACAGGGAGCTCTATGGCTACACCTTC. Translation gives CSVDRANRELYGYTF.

This chain links TRBV7-9 with TRBJ1-3, with unresolved D. V was shortened by 1 base and J by 2 bases, with 6 bases between the two germline ends. CDR3 length: 14 amino acids. CDR1 and CDR2 from the germline V gene are SEHNR and FQNEAQ (reference sequence). CDR3 region: CASSLGGTGNTIYF. The CDR3 DNA is TGTGCCAGCAGCTTAGGCGGGACTGGAAACACCATATATTTT.

The chain carries TRBV6-6 and TRBJ2-1; 14 bases agree with TRBD2. The CDR3 consists of 15 residues. CDR1 and CDR2 (germline): MNHNY, SVGAGI (reference sequence). V trimming: 6 bases; J trimming: 9 bases; junction bases outside the gene matches: 7. CDR3 nucleotide sequence: TGTGCCAGCAGAACCCGACTAGCGGGAGGGCCTGAGCAGTTCTTC. Amino acids: CASRTRLAGGPEQFF.

In this sample, this clonotype turned up once. This chain connects TRBV5-1 to TRBJ2-5; a weak D match, TRBD2 (5 bases). Germline values: CDR1 SGHRS, CDR2 YFSETQ. Trimming took off 0 bases at V and 2 bases at J, with 14 bases between the two ends. There are 16 residues in the CDR3. Here the CDR3 reads CASSLAGWGNQETQYF. CDR3 bases: TGCGCCAGCAGCTTGGCGGGGTGGGGAAATCAAGAGACCCAGTACTTC.

The chain uses TRBV7-2 and TRBJ2-3; possible D gene TRBD2, 5 bases. CDR1 SGHTA and CDR2 FQGNSA come from the germline V gene. CDR3 size: 13 residues. The ends were cut back, 5 bases at V and 2 bases at J, with 8 bases in the middle. CDR3 nucleotide sequence: TGTGCCAGCAGCAGAGGGTTCACAGATACGCAGTATTTT. Its translation is CASSRGFTDTQYF.

This chain joins TRBV20-1 and TRBJ2-1, with D perhaps TRBD1 or TRBD2 (6 bases each). In germline, CDR1 is DFQATT, CDR2 SNEGSKA (reference sequence). The CDR3 runs to 16 residues. V was clipped by 0 bases and J by 0 bases, with 12 bases between them. The CDR3 bases are TGCAGTGCTAGAGATCGGGGGCCTAGCTCCTACAATGAGCAGTTCTTC. This translates into CSARDRGPSSYNEQFF.

This clonotype was counted only a few times. This chain connects TRBV11-2 to TRBJ2-5, with 11 nucleotides matching TRBD2. Germline assignment: CDR1 SGHAT and CDR2 FQNNGV. CDR3 length equals 14 residues. The V gene end was trimmed by 9 bases and the J gene end by 5 bases; junction bases not matched to a gene: 8. The DNA of the CDR3 is TGTGCCAGTAGACTAGCGGGACTGGGTGAGACCCAGTACTTC. Amino acids: CASRLAGLGETQYF.

The chain has TRBV30 and TRBJ2-1; no clear D gene. Per the germline V gene, CDR1 is GTSNPN and CDR2 is SVGIG (reference sequence). The CDR3 is 12 residues long. The V end was cut by 0 bases, the J end by 4 bases, with 4 bases between. This CDR3 is CAWSVQYNEQFF. DNA of the CDR3: TGTGCCTGGAGTGTACAGTACAATGAGCAGTTCTTC. Using reference TRBV30 and TRBJ2-1 for the parts outside the CDR3, the full variable domain is SQTIHQWPATLVQPVGSPLSLECTVEGTSNPNLYWYRQAAGRGLQLLFYSVGIGQISSEVPQNLSASRPQDRQFILSSKKLLLSDSGFYLCAWSVQYNEQFFGPGTRLTVL.

The V gene is TRBV19, the J gene TRBJ1-5; maybe TRBD1 (5 bases). The length of the CDR3 is 13 residues. Germline-derived CDR1 and CDR2 are LNHDA and SQIVND (reference sequence). V was cut by 3 bases and J by 15 bases, with 18 bases left in between. As DNA, the CDR3 is TGTGCCAGTAGTATGGTGACGGGGGGTGTAAGGCATTTT. Translated: CASSMVTGGVRHF.

This clonotype was found a few times. The V gene is TRBV6-6, the J gene TRBJ2-1; D possibly corresponds to TRBD1 (6 bases). The length of the CDR3 is 14 residues. From germline, CDR1 is MNHNY and CDR2 SVGAGI (reference sequence). Trimming took 10 bases from V and 0 from J, leaving 13 bases between them. CDR3 sequence (DNA): TGTGCCACCCTCAGGGGCTTCTCCTACAATGAGCAGTTCTTC. Protein sequence: CATLRGFSYNEQFF.

This chain joins TRBV20-1 and TRBJ2-3; 9 bases align to TRBD1. V dropped 3 bases and J dropped 2; count of bases not matched to a gene: 6. CDR3 length: 15 residues. Germline CDR1 reads DFQATT; CDR2 reads SNEGSKA (reference sequence). The CDR3 region has the DNA TGCAGTGCTAGTTCGGGGACAGGGACCACAGATACGCAGTATTTT. Its protein is CSASSGTGTTDTQYF.

J is TRBJ1-3 and V is TRBV12-3 or TRBV12-4; the match to TRBD1 covers 7 bases. This CDR3 is 15 amino acids long. J lost 3 bases, V lost 4 bases, and 6 bases had no gene match. The DNA for the CDR3 is TGTGCCAGCAGTTACAACAGGGGCAATGGAAACACCATATATTTT. Encoded protein: CASSYNRGNGNTIYF.

The chain recombines TRBV7-6 with TRBJ2-3; D uncertain. The germline CDR1 and CDR2 sequences are SGHVS and FNYEAQ. The CDR3 is 15 amino acids. Trimming pared 2 bases from V and 0 bases from J, leaving 9 bases between. DNA for the CDR3: TGTGCCAGCAGCTTAAGTGGACGCAGCACAGATACGCAGTATTTT. Translating it yields CASSLSGRSTDTQYF.

The chain has TRBV30 and TRBJ2-7; no reliable D call. Trimming pared 0 bases from V and 4 bases from J, leaving 7 bases between. The CDR3 has 12 amino acids. Germline CDR1 GTSNPN, CDR2 SVGIG (reference sequence). The CDR3 DNA is TGTGCCTGGAGTGTAACGGGTTACGAGCAGTACTTC. Translating gives CAWSVTGYEQYF.

CDR3 nucleotides: TGTGCCATCAGTGGGACAACTCGGGACAATGAGCAGTTCTTC. Its translation: CAISGTTRDNEQFF. The chain combines TRBV10-3 with TRBJ2-1, with a weak D call TRBD1 (5 bases). There are 14 residues in the CDR3. V lost 4 bases to trimming and J lost 5 bases, with 12 bases between them. From germline, CDR1 is ENHRY and CDR2 SYGVKD.

This clonotype was seen once. V usage is TRBV28 and J usage is TRBJ2-7, with D tentatively TRBD2 (6 bases). The V end was cut by 7 bases, the J end by 2 bases, with 12 bases between. The CDR3 sequence is 13 residues long. The germline CDR1 and CDR2 sequences are MDHEN and SYDVKM. The CDR3 spells CASTRRVAYEQYF. The CDR3 coding sequence is TGTGCCAGCACCCGGAGGGTCGCCTACGAGCAGTACTTC.

This chain uses TRBV6-5 with TRBJ1-5, with D possibly being TRBD1 (6 bases). Trimming removed 6 bases from V and 4 bases from J, with 10 bases in between. Germline CDR1 and CDR2: MNHEY and SVGAGI. This CDR3 comprises 13 residues. The CDR3 nucleotides are TGTGCCAGCAGGTTACAGGGAAATCAGCCCCAGCATTTT. Its protein is CASRLQGNQPQHF.

The chain employs TRBV5-1 and TRBJ2-7; D gene ambiguous. Germline V lookup: CDR1 SGHRS, CDR2 YFSETQ. This CDR3 is 15 amino acids long. V gave up 1 base and J gave up 4 bases, with 15 bases separating them. The chain's CDR3 is CASSLYSVVTYEQYF. The DNA for the CDR3 is TGCGCCAGCAGCTTGTACAGCGTGGTAACGTACGAGCAGTACTTC.